The clone carrying this TCR beta chain was counted many times. Its target is not known. TCRdb re-analysed the 5' RACE reads in MiXCR, keeping a single row per CDR3 protein. Among about 220,000 distinct CDR3 sequences, around 7.6% were seen once, and the ten largest hold about 5.6%. These data belong to a study of identical twins. Study-wide results and caveats: Interpretation of the results relied on cross-sectional statistical analysis and not on following the same donors.

Unmatched junction bases numbered 6, after V lost 0 bases and J lost 8 bases. Germline V gene sequence: CDR1 LGHDT, CDR2 YNNKEL (reference sequence). The CDR3 is 15 amino acids. These data were also reused for a study on yellow fever vaccine responses in identical twins.

The chain carries TRBV3-1 and TRBJ1-4, with 7 positions matching TRBD1. This TCR came from a woman younger than 30 in good health. Sequencing was carried out using CD8+ T cells sorted from blood. CDR3 residues: CASSQEPGTAEKLFF. CDR3 in DNA: TGTGCCAGCAGCCAAGAACCCGGGACAGCCGAAAAACTGTTTTTT.